These 31 T cell receptor beta chains share one sample of origin, sequenced in a study of blood T cell repertoires in COVID-19. Sequencing used immunoSEQ multiplex PCR; TCRdb keeps in-frame clones, though not all of them. The repertoire consists of around 350,000 clones, with 70% to 90% occurring once and the leading ten covering around 2.9%. Sample: peripheral blood. The receptor source for this set is a human donor in a cohort sampled during active COVID-19.

The V call is TRBV12-3 or TRBV12-4, the J call TRBJ2-7; no reliable D call. The germline V and J ends were trimmed by 3 bases and 5 bases, with 5 bases remaining between them. The CDR3 length is 11 residues. The CDR3 nucleotides are TGTGCCAGCAGTTTGGGCAACGAGCAGTACTTC. As protein: CASSLGNEQYF.

There are a few counts of this clone. V and J are TRBV7-3 and TRBJ1-1, with D uncertain. Germline CDR1 is SGHTA and CDR2 is FQGTGA. The V gene lost 5 bases and the J gene lost 1 base, with 8 bases spanning the gap. The CDR3 runs 13 residues. The CDR3 nucleotides are TGTGCCAGCAGCCCCAACTGGAACACTGAAGCTTTCTTT. This translates into CASSPNWNTEAFF.

The chain recombines TRBV28 with TRBJ1-1; possibly TRBD1 for D (5 bases). The V gene lost 7 bases and the J gene lost 4 bases, with 7 bases spanning the gap. The CDR3 is made up of 11 amino acids. The germline V gene encodes CDR1 MDHEN and CDR2 SYDVKM. The CDR3 reads CASTGGTEAFF. In DNA, the CDR3 is TGTGCCAGCACCGGGGGCACTGAAGCTTTCTTT.

The chain joins TRBV10-3 to TRBJ2-2; 8 nucleotides align to TRBD1. V dropped 6 bases and J dropped 6; count of bases not matched to a gene: 12. Germline CDR1 reads ENHRY; CDR2 reads SYGVKD. This CDR3 has 16 residues. The CDR3, as DNA: TGTGCCATCAGGGATGACAGGGGTCGATGGGCCGGGGAGCTGTTTTTT. This codes for CAIRDDRGRWAGELFF.

The chain recombines TRBV10-3 with TRBJ1-5; D possibly corresponds to TRBD1 (6 bases). CDR3 size: 16 residues. The V gene lost 5 bases and the J gene lost 9 bases, with 23 bases spanning the gap. Germline CDR1 reads ENHRY; CDR2 reads SYGVKD. CDR3 residues: CAISPQGRQAGGPQHF. The CDR3 DNA is TGTGCCATCAGTCCTCAAGGGAGACAGGCTGGAGGGCCCCAGCATTTT.

The rearrangement joins TRBV11-2 to TRBJ1-3, with D tentatively TRBD1 (5 bases). This CDR3 region has 17 residues. Germline V gene data show CDR1 as SGHAT and CDR2 as FQNNGV. Trimming shortened V by 2 bases and J by 0 bases, and 14 bases separated the two germline ends. CDR3 sequence: CASSLFPGLSSGNTIYF. The DNA for the CDR3 is TGTGCCAGCAGCTTATTCCCGGGACTGAGCTCTGGAAACACCATATATTTT.

This clone appeared a few times. The chain employs TRBV6-1 and TRBJ1-5, with no clear D. From germline, CDR1 is MNHNS and CDR2 SASEGT. The CDR3 loop spans 13 amino acids. The V gene lost 2 bases and the J gene lost 7 bases, with 9 bases spanning the gap. CDR3 nucleotide sequence: TGTGCCAGCAGTGAACGCCAACAACAGCCCCAGCATTTT. This encodes CASSERQQQPQHF.

The chain links TRBV7-9 to TRBJ2-2; 11 nucleotides match TRBD1. The germline V gene has CDR1 SEHNR and CDR2 FQNEAQ (reference sequence). This CDR3 region has 17 residues. J was trimmed by 6 bases and V by 5 bases; bases with no gene match: 11. CDR3 loop: CASSDTTPGQGAGELFF. CDR3 DNA: TGTGCCAGCAGCGACACAACGCCGGGACAGGGGGCCGGGGAGCTGTTTTTT.

The chain recombines TRBV27 with TRBJ2-1, with D possibly TRBD2 on 6 matching bases. The CDR3 length is 13 residues. V dropped 6 bases and J dropped 5 bases, with 11 bases sitting between them. The V gene's germline CDR1 is MNHEY and CDR2 SMNVEV (reference sequence). CDR3 region: CASREGFNNEQFF. CDR3 in DNA: TGTGCCAGCAGGGAGGGGTTTAACAATGAGCAGTTCTTC.

This clone has only one observation. The J gene is TRBJ1-6, the V gene TRBV6-5; D not resolved. Trimming took off 4 bases at V and 9 bases at J, with 10 bases between the two ends. The CDR3 loop spans 13 amino acids. Germline V gives CDR1 MNHEY, CDR2 SVGAGI. CDR3 nucleotides: TGTGCCAGCAGTTCTCTTAGCTCTTCACCCCTCCACTTT. This encodes CASSSLSSSPLHF.

The rearrangement links TRBV7-8 to TRBJ2-3, with 13 bases identical to TRBD2. This CDR3 comprises 19 residues. Looked up from germline, CDR1 is SGHVS and CDR2 is FQNEAQ. The J segment lost 5 bases and the V segment lost 5 bases, leaving 16 bases of the junction unmatched. The CDR3 bases are TGTGCCAGCAGCGATTCGCCCGGACTAGCGGGAGTTGGTCTAGATACGCAGTATTTT. Translating it yields CASSDSPGLAGVGLDTQYF.

V and J are TRBV5-1 and TRBJ2-3, with D possibly matching TRBD2 (5 bases). V lost 4 bases, J lost 0 bases, and 12 bases lay in between. The germline gives CDR1 SGHRS, CDR2 YFSETQ. The CDR3 length is 15 residues. CDR3 loop: CASSSSGTSTDTQYF. In nucleotides, the CDR3 is TGCGCCAGCAGCAGCAGCGGCACTAGCACAGATACGCAGTATTTT.

The rearrangement links TRBV3-1 (or the pseudogene TRBV3-2) to TRBJ2-1; tentatively, D is TRBD2 (6 bases). Looked up from germline, CDR1 is LGHDT and CDR2 is YNNKEL (reference sequence). The CDR3 length is 16 residues. V dropped 0 bases and J dropped 5 bases, with 14 bases sitting between them. The CDR3 protein is CASSQELAVQHNEQFF. CDR3 nucleotide sequence: TGTGCCAGCAGCCAAGAATTAGCGGTACAACACAATGAGCAGTTCTTC.

This clone was seen a handful of times. This chain links TRBV7-9 with TRBJ1-4; D perhaps matches TRBD1 (6 bases). The CDR3 totals 15 residues. The germline CDR1 and CDR2 sequences are SEHNR and FQNEAQ (reference sequence). V was clipped by 1 base and J by 8 bases, with 14 bases between them. CDR3 region: CASSLGRGSGEKLFF. CDR3 in DNA: TGTGCCAGCAGCTTAGGAAGGGGGAGCGGCGAAAAACTGTTTTTT.

This sequence joins TRBV7-8 and TRBJ1-3; the D is unclear. The V and J ends lost 4 bases and 4 bases respectively, with 8 bases between them. This CDR3 spans 13 amino acids. CDR1 and CDR2 (germline): SGHVS, FQNEAQ. The CDR3 bases are TGTGCCAGCAGCTCACAGATCGGAAACACCATATATTTT. The encoded protein is CASSSQIGNTIYF.

The chain is built from TRBV19 and TRBJ2-3, with 7 bases identical to TRBD1. The CDR3 is 12 amino acids. Trimming cost V 9 bases and J 2 bases; bases outside gene matches: 2. The germline CDR1 and CDR2 sequences are LNHDA and SQIVND (reference sequence). The CDR3 loop reads CASTGDTDTQYF. The CDR3 coding sequence is TGTGCCAGCACAGGGGACACAGATACGCAGTATTTT.

The CDR3 DNA follows: TGTGCCAGCAGTCCCGGGACAGGGGCACTAGCGGGGTTATACAATGAGCAGTTCTTC. It translates to CASSPGTGALAGLYNEQFF. The genes are TRBV27 and TRBJ2-1; D possibly matches TRBD1 or TRBD2 (10 bases each). The CDR3 runs to 19 residues. Per the germline V gene, CDR1 is MNHEY and CDR2 is SMNVEV (reference sequence). V dropped 5 bases and J dropped 4 bases, with 27 bases sitting between them.

This chain joins TRBV2 and TRBJ2-3, with a weak D call TRBD2 (5 bases). Trimming removed 5 bases from V and 5 bases from J, with 11 bases in between. This CDR3 spans 13 amino acids. Germline CDR1 is SNHLY and CDR2 is FYNNEI. In DNA form, the CDR3 reads TGTGCCAGCAGTTGGGAGAAGGGAGATACGCAGTATTTT. Translating it yields CASSWEKGDTQYF. Full variable domain (missing parts from reference TRBV2 and TRBJ2-3): EPEVTQTPSHQVTQMGQEVILRCVPISNHLYFYWYRQILGQKVEFLVSFYNNEISEKSEIFDDQFSVERPDGSNFTLKIRSTKLEDSAMYFCASSWEKGDTQYFGPGTRLTVL.

This chain connects TRBV14 to TRBJ1-4; a possible D gene is TRBD1 (5 bases). Trimming stripped 4 bases from V and 1 base from J, with 13 bases between. The CDR3 loop spans 16 amino acids. Germline CDR1 and CDR2: SGHDN and FVKESK. The CDR3 here is CASSRSKGITNEKLFF. As DNA, the CDR3 is TGTGCCAGCAGCCGCTCAAAGGGGATAACTAATGAAAAACTGTTTTTT.

The chain uses TRBV15 and TRBJ1-2; D gene unclear. The V gene's germline CDR1 is LNHNV and CDR2 YYDKDF (reference sequence). This CDR3 has 16 amino acids. The V gene lost 1 base and the J gene lost 6 bases, with 18 bases spanning the gap. The CDR3 DNA reads TGTGCCACCAGCAGAGGGGTTGCAGGAGGAGTACATGGCTACACCTTC. Its protein is CATSRGVAGGVHGYTF.

The chain is built from TRBV3-1 (or the pseudogene TRBV3-2) and TRBJ2-7; TRBD2 is a possible D gene (6 bases). Trimming cost V 3 bases and J 5 bases, with 14 bases left between them. Germline loops: CDR1 LGHDT, CDR2 YNNKEL (reference sequence). This CDR3 has 14 amino acids. CDR3 region: CASSHVGGLHEQYF. The CDR3 coding sequence is TGTGCCAGCAGCCACGTCGGCGGACTACACGAGCAGTACTTC.

The V gene is TRBV13, the J gene TRBJ2-1; possible D gene TRBD1, 6 bases. V was cut by 7 bases and J by 5 bases, with 12 bases left in between. This CDR3 region has 13 residues. Germline V gene sequence: CDR1 PRHDT, CDR2 FYEKMQ (reference sequence). For the CDR3, the DNA is TGTGCCAGCACCTTTGACAGGAACAATGAGCAGTTCTTC. This sequence encodes CASTFDRNNEQFF.

The chain recombines TRBV28 with TRBJ1-1; 9 bases are a match to TRBD1. The ends lost 5 bases at V and 3 bases at J; junction bases unmatched: 1. CDR3 size: 13 residues. The germline V gene encodes CDR1 MDHEN and CDR2 SYDVKM. CDR3 in DNA: TGTGCCAGCAGTGGGACAGGGTACACTGAAGCTTTCTTT. This encodes CASSGTGYTEAFF.

This chain connects TRBV5-6 to TRBJ1-1, with 9 bases matching TRBD1. The CDR3 has 16 residues. The germline CDR1 and CDR2 sequences are SGHDT and YYEEEE. V was pared by 2 bases and J by 1 base, with 6 bases of the junction left unmatched. The CDR3 bases are TGTGCCAGCAGCTTAGCCGGGACAGGGACGAACACTGAAGCTTTCTTT. Protein: CASSLAGTGTNTEAFF.

This clone occurred a few times. The rearrangement joins TRBV2 to TRBJ1-1, with 9 bases lining up with TRBD1. The CDR3 sequence is 17 residues long. J gave up 1 base and V 6 bases, and 12 bases lay outside the gene matches. The germline CDR1 and CDR2 sequences are SNHLY and FYNNEI. CDR3 nucleotides: TGTGCCAGCAGGCCAAGGACAGGGGTGATACCGAACACTGAAGCTTTCTTT. This encodes CASRPRTGVIPNTEAFF.

A single count supports this clone. The chain joins TRBV27 to TRBJ1-6; D is uncertain. Germline CDR1 reads MNHEY; CDR2 reads SMNVEV (reference sequence). Trimming left V 4 bases short and J 4 bases short, with 8 bases between. The length of the CDR3 is 14 residues. The CDR3 region is CASSYQKYNSPLHF. Written as DNA, the CDR3 is TGTGCCAGCAGTTACCAGAAGTATAATTCACCCCTCCACTTT.

J is TRBJ2-1 and V is TRBV5-1, with a tentative D call TRBD1 (6 bases). The V gene lost 4 bases and the J gene lost 0 bases, with 11 bases spanning the gap. Germline CDR1 SGHRS, CDR2 YFSETQ. The CDR3 is 15 residues long. CDR3 loop: CASSPNRVSYNEQFF. CDR3 nucleotide sequence: TGCGCCAGCAGCCCGAACAGGGTCTCCTACAATGAGCAGTTCTTC.

V is TRBV7-2 and J is TRBJ2-1; the D gene is possibly TRBD2 (6 bases). Germline V gene lookup returns CDR1 SGHTA and CDR2 FQGNSA. Trimming took off 1 base at V and 2 bases at J, with 9 bases between the two ends. The CDR3 has 15 residues. CDR3 in amino acids: CASSLDPGAYNEQFF. The DNA of the CDR3 is TGTGCCAGCAGCTTAGATCCGGGAGCCTACAATGAGCAGTTCTTC.

The CDR3 is CASSSGGLAYNEQFF. The DNA of the CDR3 is TGTGCCAGCAGCTCAGGGGGACTAGCTTACAATGAGCAGTTCTTC. The chain combines TRBV11-3 with TRBJ2-1; 9 bases fit TRBD2. Germline CDR1 reads SGHNT; CDR2 reads YENEEA. The CDR3 runs 15 residues. J gave up 4 bases and V 4 bases, and 5 bases lay outside the gene matches.

This chain uses TRBV7-2 with TRBJ2-5, with a weak D call TRBD2 (5 bases). The CDR3 has 13 amino acids. Germline values: CDR1 SGHTA, CDR2 FQGNSA. V lost 2 bases, J lost 5 bases, and 9 bases lay in between. CDR3 in amino acids: CASSLLPGETQYF. As DNA, the CDR3 is TGTGCCAGCAGCTTACTCCCGGGGGAGACCCAGTACTTC. Filled out from reference TRBV7-2 and TRBJ2-5, the complete variable domain reads GAGVSQSPSNKVTEKGKDVELRCDPISGHTALYWYRQSLGQGLEFLIYFQGNSAPDKSGLPSDRFSAERTGGSVSTLTIQRTQQEDSAVYLCASSLLPGETQYFGPGTRLLVL.

The chain recombines TRBV4-1 with TRBJ2-7, with TRBD2 matching 8 bases. Germline V gene lookup returns CDR1 MGHRA and CDR2 YSYEKL. This CDR3 spans 15 amino acids. V gave up 0 bases and J gave up 3 bases; unmatched junction bases: 4. CDR3 in amino acids: CASSQEGLAGYEQYF. CDR3 DNA sequence: TGCGCCAGCAGCCAAGAGGGGCTAGCGGGCTACGAGCAGTACTTC.